This T cell receptor beta chain was sequenced for a study of blood T cells in healthy people across ages (dated by TCRdb to between 2015 and 2016). Notes on the research overall: In model experiments, template switching captured about one uniquely barcoded TCR beta cDNA molecule for every two T cells. Two additional independent replicas of 1 million unique cDNA reads from the same blood draw were analyzed for two donors (one aged 18 to 30 and one aged 80 or older). Age-related changes in TCR beta repertoire diversity were measured in the study by deep sequencing normalized with unique cDNA molecular identifiers. Four age groups were formed from the donors: young (average 16 years), middle-aged (more than 35), aged (under 70) and long-lived (roughly 88). To avoid experimental bias, donors of different ages were spread randomly across the sequencing lanes. General conclusions and limits of the study: Total diversity estimates from one million sequenced T cells were considered lower bounds and underestimates. The CMV infection status of donors was not known, potentially confounding age-related changes in expanded clonotypes. Compared with the aged group, the long-lived group had more naive CD4+ T cells, fewer expanded clones and increased TCR diversity, suggesting age selection. Observed TCR beta diversity per million T cells fell roughly linearly with age, and a significant reduction was already apparent by age about 36. Since profiling was done on bulk unsorted PBMCs, naive and antigen-experienced compartments could not be conclusively compared. The percentage of naive T cells measured by flow cytometry correlated strongly with observed TCR beta diversity.

This clonotype was counted between two and nine times. Its antigen is currently not known. Nothing much larger sits one base from this clone, and base qualities are not available. To prepare the library, 5' RACE was applied. TCRdb shows the sequencer as Illumina HiSeq 2500. A second PCR of about 6 to 12 cycles was run with a J-beta primer mix and a sample-barcoded 5' primer. A unique molecular identifier was introduced onto each TCR beta cDNA molecule by a template-switch 5' adaptor carrying 12 random nucleotides. At least 2.5 million CDR3-containing paired-end reads were obtained from each sample. All of the RNA was converted into first-strand cDNA using the Mint cDNA synthesis kit, with a TRBC-specific oligonucleotide serving as the primer. After uracil-DNA glycosylase treatment, a first 18-cycle PCR used universal primers M1SS and BC2_uni_R on all cDNA. Per the authors' processing: For normalization, 1 million high-quality reads, each with a distinct molecular identifier, were randomly selected from each sample. Instead of being binned into consensus sequences, reads with shared molecular identifiers were discarded. MiTCR, run with a Q25 quality threshold and the strictest error-elimination algorithm, handled CDR3 identification, clonotype clustering and error correction. A nonparametric unseen species model with Euler transformation was used to estimate lower-bound total TCR beta diversity. The public sequencing data were trimmed at Q25 with fastp and processed into clonotypes with MiXCR by TCRdb, which kept only in-frame beta chains. One record per CDR3 amino acid sequence lists the most common genes and DNA. TCRdb assigned the V and J calls; the authors' analysis was not used. The sample contains 850,000 to 1,100,000 distinct CDR3 sequences, 35% to 45% of them found a single time. Approximately 14% of the sample belongs to the ten largest clones.

The 39 donors, aged about 6 to 100 years, were systemically healthy Caucasian individuals from Russia. Around 10 milliliters of peripheral blood were drawn from each donor into EDTA-treated Vacutainer tubes. Ficoll-Paque density-gradient centrifugation was used to isolate PBMCs, with at least 6 million obtained per sample. Trizol reagent was used to extract total RNA from the PBMCs, yielding at least 6 micrograms per sample. The percentages of naive CD45RAhigh/CD27high T cells were determined by flow cytometry on a PBMC aliquot from every donor. The V end gives up 2 bases and the J end 6 bases, leaving 9 bases in the junction not matched to a gene. CDR3 length: 17 amino acids, cysteine to phenylalanine. Only the CDR3 DNA is retained, 51 bases long and in frame from the first base. The germline V gene provides CDR1 LGHNA and CDR2 YSLEER.

This receptor was taken from a man between 18 and 29 years old in good health. The source material was blood. The chain links TRBV4-3 with TRBJ2-1; TRBD2 matches 11 bases in the middle. The nucleotide sequence is TGCGCCAGCAGCCAAACGCTAGCGGGGGGTCTTAGCAATGAGCAGTTCTTC. This codes for CASSQTLAGGLSNEQFF.